This T cell receptor (beta chain) was identified in a study of T cells after somatic rescue of genetic block. CDR1 SGHVS and CDR2 FQNEAQ come from the germline V gene. CDR3 size: 18 residues. V gave up 1 base and J gave up 0 bases; unmatched junction bases: 8. Clones were read by immunoSEQ multiplex PCR, and TCRdb kept only the in-frame ones, dropping some. This table holds about 67,000 clones, about 90% found once. Sequenced: peripheral blood mononuclear cells (PBMCs). This receptor was identified in a man aged 40-49 years. The chain is built from TRBV7-8 and TRBJ2-4, with 8 bases identical to TRBD1. CDR3 nucleotides: TGTGCCAGCAGCTTAGTCCCCCTGGGACAGGCAGCCAAAAACATTCAGTACTTC. This sequence encodes CASSLVPLGQAAKNIQYF.